Listed here is a single T cell receptor (beta chain). Its antigen is not yet known. The record has no base qualities; no much larger clone is one base away. The immunoSEQ Assay, a bias-controlled multiplex PCR, was used to amplify TCRbeta CDR3 regions from genomic DNA. In the source study's methods: Nucleated cell counts per sample were estimated from amplification of reference gene primers within the assay. To quantify the absolute abundance of each unique TCRbeta CDR3 rearrangement, sequence reads were collapsed and filtered. Productive Simpson clonality was computed per sample as the square root of Simpson's diversity index over productive rearrangements. This immuneACCESS table, as held by TCRdb, lists in-frame sequences with V and J called but not all clones. Of the missing ones, under half trace to an unresolved V gene in checked studies; the others have no known cause. V and J calls and clone size follow that table, whereas D and trimming were derived from the DNA. In all, the sample holds more than 100,000 clones, and about nine tenths of those were seen once. The top ten clonotypes cover 4% to 5.5% of the sample.

V drops 10 bases and J drops 7 bases, leaving 19 bases in between. Inclusive of the bounding cysteine and phenylalanine, the CDR3 is 13 residues long. Left in the record is the CDR3 DNA by itself, 39 bases read in frame from the first base. CDR1 and CDR2 (ENHRY, SYGVKD) derive from the germline V gene. The source of the sample is a study of blood T cell repertoires in COVID-19 (dated by TCRdb to about 2020). General notes on the study: The collaborator samples originated in the United States, Italy and Spain and spanned the acute and convalescent phases of COVID-19. Samples came from the ongoing ImmuneRACE study (first 160 participants) plus 1,254 subjects from 6 global collaborators. The prospective study material was composed of cDNA or gDNA derived from T cells, B-cell-depleted T cells, or PBMCs. The repertoires were released in a freely available public database intended as a resource for research on the immune response to SARS-CoV-2. Nearly every sample came with metadata listing a de-identified subject ID, COVID-19 status, age in years and sex. The dataset comprised deeply sampled blood TCRbeta repertoires from subjects exposed to, actively infected with, or recovered from COVID-19. Where available, HLA class I and class II types were obtained from metadata supplied by the sample provider rather than from assay-based typing.

Whole blood was collected in K2EDTA tubes by collaborating institutions according to the institutions' own protocols. For TCRbeta analysis, collaborators shipped samples in one of three forms: frozen whole blood, isolated PBMCs, or DNA extracted from either of those sample types. Study-wide conclusions, independent of this receptor: How much clinical and demographic metadata was included differed by source and by participant, and the metadata was provided uncurated.

The rearrangement joined TRBV10-3 to TRBJ1-2; the D region possibly corresponds to TRBD1 (5 bases align). Sequencing was performed on peripheral blood. This sequence originates from a man in his forties with acute or convalescent COVID-19. This receptor carries the CDR3 CATWDGPGSGYTF. The DNA sequence is TGTGCCACCTGGGACGGCCCCGGGAGTGGCTACACCTTC.